This entry concerns a single T cell receptor (beta chain). As yet, its antigen is unknown. This sample stems from a study of vaccination effects on CD4 cells after COVID-19. Study-wide context: Samples came from two convalescent patients 16 days and one week before vaccination. Points from the study as a whole: Convalescents' post-vaccine spike-reactive clones were mainly new, vaccine-induced. Substantial clonal contraction characterized both infection- and vaccine-induced clones late after vaccination.

The CDR3 extends over 12 amino acids. CDR1 ENHRY and CDR2 SYGVKD come from the germline V gene. V lost 5 bases and J lost 3, with 7 bases in between. Prior to sequencing, the ViraFEST assay stimulated PBMC with viral peptide pools, which expanded the antigen-specific CD4+ T cells. Having been cultured for under twelve days, the cells underwent CD4+ T cell isolation. It was between March and December 2020 that the person had a SARS-CoV-2 infection confirmed by PCR. The culture used as the negative control contained an HIV-1 Nef peptide pool. The data were produced by immunoSEQ multiplex PCR, yet TCRdb's version contains in-frame clones alone and is incomplete. Of about 70,000 clones in the sample, 73% were seen once.

This clonotype was obtained from a human donor who had a prior SARS-CoV-2 infection. The sample in question was CD4+ T cells from PBMCs cultured with HIV peptides, obtained before COVID-19 vaccination. Noted subset: HIV-1 Nef peptide pool negative control/reference culture. The chain employs TRBV10-3 and TRBJ2-5; the D gene is possibly TRBD2 (5 bases). CDR3 sequence (DNA): TGTGCCATCAGTCCCGGGGAAGAGACCCAGTACTTC. Its protein is CAISPGEETQYF.